This record concerns one T cell receptor beta chain sequence. Its specificity is unknown. Clones were sequenced by immunoSEQ multiplex PCR, and TCRdb holds only the in-frame ones, with some missing. The table has about 19,000 clones, around 24% seen once. V trimming: 0 bases; J trimming: 5 bases; junction bases outside the gene matches: 5. CDR3 length equals 17 residues. Germline assignment: CDR1 SGHRS and CDR2 YFSETQ. Described treatment: randomized to nivolumab then ipilimumab (arm A) or the reverse (arm B). This record belongs to a study of sequential checkpoint blockade in melanoma. Study summary: After nivolumab or ipilimumab alone, twenty-two patients had week-13 rebiopsies. Study results and caveats: Tumor T-cell fraction and clonality correlated with PD-L1 and CD8+ counts. About 30 times likelier clinical benefit followed increased tumor T-cell fraction and clonality.

The material was tumor tissue (inferred from file names), obtained from a patient given nivolumab and ipilimumab in sequence. The chain uses TRBV5-1 and TRBJ2-5; TRBD2 aligns across 15 bases. This receptor was taken from a human donor with melanoma. The CDR3 DNA reads TGCGCCAGCAGCTTGGCCGGGACTAGCGGGGGGACGGAGACCCAGTACTTC. Translation: CASSLAGTSGGTETQYF. Drawing the rest from reference TRBV5-1 and TRBJ2-5, the complete variable domain is KAGVTQTPRYLIKTRGQQVTLSCSPISGHRSVSWYQQTPGQGLQFLFEYFSETQRNKGNFPGRFSGRQFSNSRSEMNVSTLELGDSALYLCASSLAGTSGGTETQYFGPGTRLLVL.